This T cell receptor beta chain stems from a study of T-cell memory formation after mild COVID-19. General observations from the study: The study found contracting CD4+ clones mainly in CM and EM and contracting CD8+ clones in EMRA. Second-wave clones reaching peak frequency on day 37 lacked confirmed SARS-CoV-2 specificity. The study found balanced CD4/CD8 in clones contracting day 15 to 85 and a CD4+ lean in later expanders.

About this clonotype: Its target is not known.

The CDR3 has 15 residues. V was shortened by 6 bases and J by 0 bases, with 11 bases between the two germline ends. The germline V gene encodes CDR1 LNHDA and CDR2 SQIVND (reference sequence). A 5'RACE reaction primed in the constant segment made cDNA libraries of TCR alpha and TCR beta, and these carried sample barcodes and UMIs. TCRdb recomputed calls from the 5' RACE reads with MiXCR, one row per CDR3 protein. The sample lists about 170,000 distinct CDR3 sequences, over 10% occurring once. The clonotype was recovered from a man between 18 and 29 years old who had mild COVID-19 (a few samples of this study predate the infection). Cell type and time point are not known. The chain couples TRBV19 to TRBJ2-2, with TRBD1 as a possible D gene (6 bases). Material for sequencing was PBMCs or a T cell subset sorted from them (not recorded which). The CDR3, as DNA: TGTGCCAGTAGGGCCAGGGGTTCGAACACCGGGGAGCTGTTTTTT. Translation: CASRARGSNTGELFF.